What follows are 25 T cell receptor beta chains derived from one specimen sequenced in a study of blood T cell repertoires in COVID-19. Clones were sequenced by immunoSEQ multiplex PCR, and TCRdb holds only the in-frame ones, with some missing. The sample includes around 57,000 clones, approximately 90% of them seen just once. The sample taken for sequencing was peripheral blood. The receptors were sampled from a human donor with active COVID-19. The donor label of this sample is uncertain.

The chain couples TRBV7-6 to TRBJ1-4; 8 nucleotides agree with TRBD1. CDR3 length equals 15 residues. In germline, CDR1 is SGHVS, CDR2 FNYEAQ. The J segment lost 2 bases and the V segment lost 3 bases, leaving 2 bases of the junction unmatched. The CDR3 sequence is CASSFGTGTNEKLFF. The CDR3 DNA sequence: TGTGCCAGCAGCTTCGGGACAGGCACTAATGAAAAACTGTTTTTT.

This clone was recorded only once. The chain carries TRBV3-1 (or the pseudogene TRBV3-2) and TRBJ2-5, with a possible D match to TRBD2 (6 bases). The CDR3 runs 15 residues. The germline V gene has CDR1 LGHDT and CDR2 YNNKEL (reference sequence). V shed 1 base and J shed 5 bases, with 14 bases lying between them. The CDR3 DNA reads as TGTGCCAGCAGCCAAGGAGTACACGGAGGGGAGACCCAGTACTTC. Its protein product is CASSQGVHGGETQYF.

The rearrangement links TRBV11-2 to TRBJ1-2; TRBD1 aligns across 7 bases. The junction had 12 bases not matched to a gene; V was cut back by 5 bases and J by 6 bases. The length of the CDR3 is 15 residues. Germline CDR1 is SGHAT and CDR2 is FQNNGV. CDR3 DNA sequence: TGTGCCAGCAGCGATGGAGGGGGCAAAAGGAATGGCTACACCTTC. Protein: CASSDGGGKRNGYTF.

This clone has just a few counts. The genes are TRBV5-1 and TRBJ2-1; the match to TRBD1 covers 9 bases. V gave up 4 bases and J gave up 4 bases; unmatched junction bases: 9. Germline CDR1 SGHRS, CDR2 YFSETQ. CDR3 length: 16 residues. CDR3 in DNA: TGCGCCAGCAGCCCACCCCGGGACAGGGCTTACAATGAGCAGTTCTTC. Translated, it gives CASSPPRDRAYNEQFF.

The CDR3 sequence is CASSRGRGNTGELFF. The DNA for the CDR3 is TGTGCCAGCAGCCGGGGTCGAGGTAACACCGGGGAGCTGTTTTTT. The chain joins TRBV7-8 to TRBJ2-2, with D possibly TRBD2 on 5 matching bases. Trimming took 5 bases from V and 2 from J, leaving 12 bases between them. CDR1 and CDR2 (germline): SGHVS, FQNEAQ. The CDR3 is 15 residues long. Full variable domain (missing parts from reference TRBV7-8 and TRBJ2-2): GAGVSQSPRYKVAKRGQDVALRCDPISGHVSLFWYQQALGQGPEFLTYFQNEAQLDKSGLPSDRFFAERPEGSVSTLKIQRTQQEDSAVYLCASSRGRGNTGELFFGEGSRLTVL.

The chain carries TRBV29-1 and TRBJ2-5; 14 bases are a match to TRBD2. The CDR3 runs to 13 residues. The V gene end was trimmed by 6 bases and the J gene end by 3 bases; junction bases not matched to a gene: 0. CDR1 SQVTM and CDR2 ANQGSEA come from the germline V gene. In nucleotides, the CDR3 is TGCAGCGTGGGACTAGCGGGAGAAGAGACCCAGTACTTC. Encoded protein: CSVGLAGEETQYF.

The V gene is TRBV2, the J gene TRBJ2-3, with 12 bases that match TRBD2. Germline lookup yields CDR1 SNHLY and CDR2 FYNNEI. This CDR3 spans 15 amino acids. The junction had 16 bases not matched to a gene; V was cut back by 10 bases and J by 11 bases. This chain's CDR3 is CATRLASGGAGGQYF. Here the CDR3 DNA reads TGTGCCACCCGCTTAGCTAGCGGGGGGGCTGGTGGGCAGTATTTT.

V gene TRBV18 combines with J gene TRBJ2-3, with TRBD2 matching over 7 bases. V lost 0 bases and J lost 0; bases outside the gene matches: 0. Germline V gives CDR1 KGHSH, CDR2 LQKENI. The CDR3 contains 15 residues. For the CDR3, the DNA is TGTGCCAGCTCACCACCGGGGGGGAGCACAGATACGCAGTATTTT. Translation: CASSPPGGSTDTQYF.

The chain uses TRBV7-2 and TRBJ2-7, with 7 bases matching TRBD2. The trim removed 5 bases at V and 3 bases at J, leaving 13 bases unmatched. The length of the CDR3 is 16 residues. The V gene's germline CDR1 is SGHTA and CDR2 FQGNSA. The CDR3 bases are TGTGCCAGCAGCCTACCCCTGGGGGAGGGCCACTACGAGCAGTACTTC. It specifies CASSLPLGEGHYEQYF.

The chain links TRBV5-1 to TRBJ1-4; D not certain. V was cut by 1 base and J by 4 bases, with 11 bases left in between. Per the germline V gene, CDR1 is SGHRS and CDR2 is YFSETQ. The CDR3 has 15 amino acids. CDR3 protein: CASSLMEGFNEKLFF. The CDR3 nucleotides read TGCGCCAGCAGCTTGATGGAGGGATTTAATGAAAAACTGTTTTTT.

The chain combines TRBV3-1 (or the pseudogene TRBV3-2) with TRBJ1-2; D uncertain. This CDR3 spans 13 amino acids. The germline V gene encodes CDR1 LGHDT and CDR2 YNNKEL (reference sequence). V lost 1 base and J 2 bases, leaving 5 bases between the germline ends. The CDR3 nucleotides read TGTGCCAGCAGCCAAGCCGGGAACTATGGCTACACCTTC. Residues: CASSQAGNYGYTF.

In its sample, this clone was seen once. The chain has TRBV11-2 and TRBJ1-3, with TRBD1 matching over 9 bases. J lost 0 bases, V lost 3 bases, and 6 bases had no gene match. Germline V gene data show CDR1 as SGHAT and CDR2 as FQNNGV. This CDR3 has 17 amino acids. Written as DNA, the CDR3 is TGTGCCAGCAGCTTTGACAGGGGGGGGACCTCTGGAAACACCATATATTTT. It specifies CASSFDRGGTSGNTIYF.

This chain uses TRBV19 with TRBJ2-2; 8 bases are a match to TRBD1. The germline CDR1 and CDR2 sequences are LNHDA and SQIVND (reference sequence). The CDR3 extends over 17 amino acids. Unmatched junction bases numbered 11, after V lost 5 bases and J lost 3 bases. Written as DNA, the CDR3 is TGTGCCAGTAGTCTATCCGACAGGGGCTATTACACCGGGGAGCTGTTTTTT. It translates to CASSLSDRGYYTGELFF.

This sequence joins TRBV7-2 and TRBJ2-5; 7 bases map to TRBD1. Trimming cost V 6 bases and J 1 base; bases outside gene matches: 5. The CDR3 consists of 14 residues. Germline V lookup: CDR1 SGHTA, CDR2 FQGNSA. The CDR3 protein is CASSKDRSQETQYF. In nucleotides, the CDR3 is TGTGCCAGCAGTAAGGACAGGAGCCAAGAGACCCAGTACTTC.

This CDR3 is CASSIVGAGGLTRRETQYF. The CDR3 DNA follows: TGTGCCAGTAGTATAGTGGGAGCGGGGGGCCTTACTAGGCGGGAGACCCAGTACTTC. The V call is TRBV19, the J call TRBJ2-5; 9 nucleotides align to TRBD2. With V trimmed by 1 base and J by 5 bases, 17 bases remained unmatched. The CDR3 contains 19 residues. The germline V gene encodes CDR1 LNHDA and CDR2 SQIVND (reference sequence). The complete variable domain, with remaining parts taken from reference TRBV19 and TRBJ2-5, reads DGGITQSPKYLFRKEGQNVTLSCEQNLNHDAMYWYRQDPGQGLRLIYYSQIVNDFQKGDIAEGYSVSREKKESFPLTVTSAQKNPTAFYLCASSIVGAGGLTRRETQYFGPGTRLLVL.

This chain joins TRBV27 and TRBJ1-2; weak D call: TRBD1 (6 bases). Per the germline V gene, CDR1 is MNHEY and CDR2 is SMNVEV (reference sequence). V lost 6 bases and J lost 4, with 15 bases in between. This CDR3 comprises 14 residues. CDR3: CASRRTGYSYGYTF. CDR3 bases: TGTGCCAGCAGGCGAACAGGGTATAGCTATGGCTACACCTTC.

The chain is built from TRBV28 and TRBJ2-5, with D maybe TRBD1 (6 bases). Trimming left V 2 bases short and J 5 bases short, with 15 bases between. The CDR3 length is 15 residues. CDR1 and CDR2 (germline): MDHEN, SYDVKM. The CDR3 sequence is CASSLPTGNAETQYF. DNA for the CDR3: TGTGCCAGCAGTTTACCCACAGGGAATGCGGAGACCCAGTACTTC.

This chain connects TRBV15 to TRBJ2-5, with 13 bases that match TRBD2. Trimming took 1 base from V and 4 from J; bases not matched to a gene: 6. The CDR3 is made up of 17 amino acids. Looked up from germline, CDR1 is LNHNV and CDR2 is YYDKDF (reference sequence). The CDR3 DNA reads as TGTGCCACCAGCAGAGGGGAACTAGCGGGGGGGATAGAGACCCAGTACTTC. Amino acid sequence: CATSRGELAGGIETQYF.

Here the CDR3 reads CASSVAGGTYGYTF. Here the CDR3 DNA reads TGTGCCAGCAGCGTAGCTGGCGGGACCTATGGCTACACCTTC. The chain combines TRBV9 with TRBJ1-2, with D possibly TRBD1 on 5 matching bases. CDR3 size: 14 residues. Germline V gives CDR1 SGDLS, CDR2 YYNGEE. The ends were cut back, 0 bases at V and 4 bases at J, with 10 bases in the middle.

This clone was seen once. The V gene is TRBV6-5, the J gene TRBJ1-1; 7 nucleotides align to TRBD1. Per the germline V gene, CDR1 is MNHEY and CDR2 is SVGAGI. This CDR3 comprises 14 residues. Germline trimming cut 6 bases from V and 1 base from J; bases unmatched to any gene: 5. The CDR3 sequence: CASRLTGKNTEAFF. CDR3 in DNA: TGTGCCAGCAGGTTGACAGGGAAGAACACTGAAGCTTTCTTT.

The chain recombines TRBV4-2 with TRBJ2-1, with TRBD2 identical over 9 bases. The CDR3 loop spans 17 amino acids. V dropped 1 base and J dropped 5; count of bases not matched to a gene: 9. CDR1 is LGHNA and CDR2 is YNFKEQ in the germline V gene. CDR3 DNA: TGTGCCAGCAGCCAAGGGCTTCAGGCGGGAGGGGACAATGAGCAGTTCTTC. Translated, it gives CASSQGLQAGGDNEQFF.

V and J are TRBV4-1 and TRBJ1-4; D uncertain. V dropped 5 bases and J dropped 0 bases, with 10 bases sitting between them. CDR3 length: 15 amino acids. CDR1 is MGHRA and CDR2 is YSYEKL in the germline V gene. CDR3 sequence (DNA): TGCGCCAGCAGCTACTTACGCGCAACTAATGAAAAACTGTTTTTT. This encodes CASSYLRATNEKLFF.

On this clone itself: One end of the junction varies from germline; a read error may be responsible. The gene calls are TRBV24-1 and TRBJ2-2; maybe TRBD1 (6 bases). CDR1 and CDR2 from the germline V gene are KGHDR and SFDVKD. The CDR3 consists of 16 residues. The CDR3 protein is CATSDLGTSNTGKLFF. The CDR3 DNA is TGTGCCACCAGTGATTTGGGGACATCGAACACCGGGAAGCTGTTTTTT.

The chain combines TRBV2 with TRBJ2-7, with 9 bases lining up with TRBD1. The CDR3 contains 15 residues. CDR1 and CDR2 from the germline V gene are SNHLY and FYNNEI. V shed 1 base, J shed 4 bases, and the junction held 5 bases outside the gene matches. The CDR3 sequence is CASSEGRTGEYEQYF. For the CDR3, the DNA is TGTGCCAGCAGTGAAGGGCGGACAGGGGAGTACGAGCAGTACTTC.

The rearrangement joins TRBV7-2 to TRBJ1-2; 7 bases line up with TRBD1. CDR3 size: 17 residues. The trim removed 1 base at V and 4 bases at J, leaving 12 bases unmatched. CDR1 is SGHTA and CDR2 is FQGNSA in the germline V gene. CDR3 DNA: TGTGCCAGCAGCTTAGAATCTACCGGGACAGAACTCTATGGCTACACCTTC. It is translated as CASSLESTGTELYGYTF. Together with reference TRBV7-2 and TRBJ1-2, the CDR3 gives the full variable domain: GAGVSQSPSNKVTEKGKDVELRCDPISGHTALYWYRQSLGQGLEFLIYFQGNSAPDKSGLPSDRFSAERTGGSVSTLTIQRTQQEDSAVYLCASSLESTGTELYGYTFGSGTRLTVV.